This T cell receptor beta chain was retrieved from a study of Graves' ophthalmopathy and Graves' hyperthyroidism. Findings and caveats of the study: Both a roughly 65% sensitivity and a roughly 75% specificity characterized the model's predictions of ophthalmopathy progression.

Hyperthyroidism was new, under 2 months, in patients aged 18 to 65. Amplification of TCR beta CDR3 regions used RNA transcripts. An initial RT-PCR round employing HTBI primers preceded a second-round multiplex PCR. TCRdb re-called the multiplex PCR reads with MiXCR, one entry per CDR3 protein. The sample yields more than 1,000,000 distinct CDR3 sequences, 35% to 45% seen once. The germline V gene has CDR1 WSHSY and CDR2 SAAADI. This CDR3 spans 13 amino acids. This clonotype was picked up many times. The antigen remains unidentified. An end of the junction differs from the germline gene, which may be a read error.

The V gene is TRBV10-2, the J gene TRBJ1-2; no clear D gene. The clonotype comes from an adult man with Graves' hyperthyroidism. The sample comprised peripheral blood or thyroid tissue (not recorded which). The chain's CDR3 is CASSEGRSYGYTF. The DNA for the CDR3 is TGTGCCAGCAGTGAAGGACGCTCCTATGGCTACACCTTC.